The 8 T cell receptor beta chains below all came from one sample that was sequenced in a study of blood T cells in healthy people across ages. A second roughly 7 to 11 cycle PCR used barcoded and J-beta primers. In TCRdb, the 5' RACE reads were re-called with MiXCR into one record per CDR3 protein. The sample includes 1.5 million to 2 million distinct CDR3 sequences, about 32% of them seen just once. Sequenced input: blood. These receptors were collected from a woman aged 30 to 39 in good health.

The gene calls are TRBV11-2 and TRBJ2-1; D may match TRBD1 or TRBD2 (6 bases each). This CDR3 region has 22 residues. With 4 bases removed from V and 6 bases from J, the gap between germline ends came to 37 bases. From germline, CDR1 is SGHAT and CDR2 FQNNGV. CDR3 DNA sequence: TGTGCCAGCAGCTATAACCCCTTTTGGACTACCCATTGGTCAGGGGCTAGCAATGAGCAGTTCTTC. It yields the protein CASSYNPFWTTHWSGASNEQFF.

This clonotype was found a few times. The CDR3, as DNA: TGTGCCAGCAGCTTCGAAACAGGGTATGAGCAGTTCTTC. Translation: CASSFETGYEQFF. The chain recombines TRBV7-9 with TRBJ2-1, with D perhaps matching TRBD1 (6 bases). Germline loops: CDR1 SEHNR, CDR2 FQNEAQ (reference sequence). The CDR3 extends over 13 amino acids. The V end was cut by 3 bases, the J end by 8 bases, with 11 bases between.

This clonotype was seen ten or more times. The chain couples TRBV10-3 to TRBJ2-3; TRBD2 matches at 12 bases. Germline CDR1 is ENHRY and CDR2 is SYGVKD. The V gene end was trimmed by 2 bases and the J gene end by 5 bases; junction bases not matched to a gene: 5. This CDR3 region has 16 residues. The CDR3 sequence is CAISEASGGARDTQYF. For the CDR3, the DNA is TGTGCCATCAGTGAGGCTAGCGGGGGGGCTAGAGATACGCAGTATTTT.

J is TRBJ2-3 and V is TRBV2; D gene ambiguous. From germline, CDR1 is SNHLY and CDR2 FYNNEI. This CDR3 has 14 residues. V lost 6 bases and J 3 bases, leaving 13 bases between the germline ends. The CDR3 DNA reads TGTGCCAGCAGAAAGTCGTATGGGACAGATACGCAGTATTTT. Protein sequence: CASRKSYGTDTQYF.

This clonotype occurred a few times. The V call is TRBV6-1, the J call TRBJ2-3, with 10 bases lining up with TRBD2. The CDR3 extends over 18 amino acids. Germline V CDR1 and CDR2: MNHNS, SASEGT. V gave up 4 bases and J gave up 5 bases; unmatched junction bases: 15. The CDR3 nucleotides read TGTGCCAGCAGTGGGCTAGCGGGGGTCCTCGGAGATAAAGATACGCAGTATTTT. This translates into CASSGLAGVLGDKDTQYF.

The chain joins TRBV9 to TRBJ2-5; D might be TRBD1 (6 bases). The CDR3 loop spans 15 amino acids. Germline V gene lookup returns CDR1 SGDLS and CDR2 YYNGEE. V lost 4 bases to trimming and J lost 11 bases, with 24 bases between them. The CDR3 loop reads CASSPRVGANNEQYF. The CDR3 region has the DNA TGTGCCAGCAGCCCCCGCGTGGGGGCGAACAATGAGCAGTACTTC.

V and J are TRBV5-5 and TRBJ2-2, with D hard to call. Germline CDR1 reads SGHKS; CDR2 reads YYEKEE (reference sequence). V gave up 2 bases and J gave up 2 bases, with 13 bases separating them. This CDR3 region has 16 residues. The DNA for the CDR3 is TGTGCCAGCAGCTTAGTCGAGACCTATAACACCGGGGAGCTGTTTTTT. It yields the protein CASSLVETYNTGELFF.

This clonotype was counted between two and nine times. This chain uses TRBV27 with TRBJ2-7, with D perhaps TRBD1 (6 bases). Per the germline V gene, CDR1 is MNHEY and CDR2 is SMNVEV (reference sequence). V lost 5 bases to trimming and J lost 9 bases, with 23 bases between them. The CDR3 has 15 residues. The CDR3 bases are TGTGCCAGCAGTGTAGCCGGCACCCAGGGGAGTGTGCAGTACTTC. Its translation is CASSVAGTQGSVQYF.